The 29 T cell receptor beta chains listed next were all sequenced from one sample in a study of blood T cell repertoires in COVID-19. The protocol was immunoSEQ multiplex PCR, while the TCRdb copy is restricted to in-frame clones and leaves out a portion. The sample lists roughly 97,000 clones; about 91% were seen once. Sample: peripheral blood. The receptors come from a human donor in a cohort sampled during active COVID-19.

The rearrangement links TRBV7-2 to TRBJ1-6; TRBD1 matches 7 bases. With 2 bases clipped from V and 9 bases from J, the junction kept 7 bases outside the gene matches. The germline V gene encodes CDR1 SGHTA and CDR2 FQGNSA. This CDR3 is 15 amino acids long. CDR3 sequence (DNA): TGTGCCAGCAGCTTACCCATGGGACAGACTTCACCCCTCCACTTT. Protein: CASSLPMGQTSPLHF.

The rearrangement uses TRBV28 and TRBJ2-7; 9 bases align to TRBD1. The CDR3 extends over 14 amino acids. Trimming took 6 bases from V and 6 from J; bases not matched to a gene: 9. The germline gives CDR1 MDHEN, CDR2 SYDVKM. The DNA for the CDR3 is TGTGCCAGCAGGGGACAGGGTGGGATCGGCGAGCAGTACTTC. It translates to CASRGQGGIGEQYF.

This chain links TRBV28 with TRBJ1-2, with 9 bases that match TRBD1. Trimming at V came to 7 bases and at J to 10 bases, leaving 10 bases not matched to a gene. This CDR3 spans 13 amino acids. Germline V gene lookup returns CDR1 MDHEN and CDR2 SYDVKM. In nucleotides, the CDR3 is TGTGCCAGCAACCTACCGGGACAGGGAGACTACACCTTC. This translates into CASNLPGQGDYTF.

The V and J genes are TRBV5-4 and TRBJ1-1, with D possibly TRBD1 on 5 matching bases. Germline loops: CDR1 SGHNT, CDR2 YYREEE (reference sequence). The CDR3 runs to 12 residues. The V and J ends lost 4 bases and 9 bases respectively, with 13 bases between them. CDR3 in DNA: TGTGCCAGCAGCCCTTCCGGGGGTAAAGCTTTCTTT. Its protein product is CASSPSGGKAFF.

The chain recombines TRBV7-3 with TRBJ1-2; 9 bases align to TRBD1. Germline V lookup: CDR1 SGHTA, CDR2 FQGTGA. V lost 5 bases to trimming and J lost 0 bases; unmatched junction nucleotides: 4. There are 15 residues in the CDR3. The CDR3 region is CASSPGQGANYGYTF. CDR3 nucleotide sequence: TGTGCCAGCAGCCCGGGACAGGGAGCTAACTATGGCTACACCTTC.

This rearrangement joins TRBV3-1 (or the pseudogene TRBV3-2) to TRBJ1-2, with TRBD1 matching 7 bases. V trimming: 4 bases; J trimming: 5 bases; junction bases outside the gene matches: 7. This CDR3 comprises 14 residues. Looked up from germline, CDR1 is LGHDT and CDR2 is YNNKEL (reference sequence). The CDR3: CASSPQGVLYGYTF. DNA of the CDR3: TGTGCCAGCAGCCCCCAGGGGGTCCTTTATGGCTACACCTTC.

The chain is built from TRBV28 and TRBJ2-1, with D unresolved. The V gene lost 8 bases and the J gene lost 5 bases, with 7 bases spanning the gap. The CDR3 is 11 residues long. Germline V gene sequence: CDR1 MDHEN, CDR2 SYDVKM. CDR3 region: CASDNNNEQFF. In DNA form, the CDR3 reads TGTGCCAGCGACAACAACAATGAGCAGTTCTTC. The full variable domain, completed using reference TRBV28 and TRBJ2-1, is DVKVTQSSRYLVKRTGEKVFLECVQDMDHENMFWYRQDPGLGLRLIYFSYDVKMKEKGDIPEGYSVSREKKERFSLILESASTNQTSMYLCASDNNNEQFFGPGTRLTVL.

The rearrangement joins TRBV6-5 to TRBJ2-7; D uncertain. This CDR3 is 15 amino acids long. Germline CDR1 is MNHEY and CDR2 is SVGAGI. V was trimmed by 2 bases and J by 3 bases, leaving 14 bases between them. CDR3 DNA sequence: TGTGCCAGCAGTTACGACCCCGGTGCGGTCTACGAGCAGTACTTC. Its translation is CASSYDPGAVYEQYF.

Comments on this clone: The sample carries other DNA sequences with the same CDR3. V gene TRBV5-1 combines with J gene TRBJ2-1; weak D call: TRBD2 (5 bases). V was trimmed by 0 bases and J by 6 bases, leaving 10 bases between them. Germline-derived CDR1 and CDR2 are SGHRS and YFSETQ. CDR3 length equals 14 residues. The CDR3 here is CASSLGRGSNEQFF. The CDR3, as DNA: TGCGCCAGCAGCTTGGGCCGTGGGAGCAATGAGCAGTTCTTC.

CDR3 nucleotide sequence: TGTGCCAGCAGCCAAGCCCTCGGGACAGCCGACTATAGCAATCAGCCCCAGCATTTT. Amino acids: CASSQALGTADYSNQPQHF. The chain couples TRBV4-2 to TRBJ1-5; TRBD1 matches at 7 bases. Per germline, CDR1 LGHNA and CDR2 YNFKEQ. V lost 1 base, J lost 0 bases, and 12 bases stayed unmatched. The CDR3 contains 19 residues.

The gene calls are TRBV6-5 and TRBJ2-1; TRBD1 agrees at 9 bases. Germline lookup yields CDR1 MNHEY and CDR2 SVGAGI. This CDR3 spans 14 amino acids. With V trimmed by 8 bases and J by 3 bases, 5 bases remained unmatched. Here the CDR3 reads CASSGQGYYNEQFF. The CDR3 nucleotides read TGTGCCAGCTCTGGACAGGGGTACTACAATGAGCAGTTCTTC.

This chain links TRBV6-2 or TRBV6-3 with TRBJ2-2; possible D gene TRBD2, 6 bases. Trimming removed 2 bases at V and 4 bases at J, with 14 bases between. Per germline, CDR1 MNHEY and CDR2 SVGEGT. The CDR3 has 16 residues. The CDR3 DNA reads TGTGCCAGCAGTTACGGGCGATCCGGGGGCACCGGGGAGCTGTTTTTT. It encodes CASSYGRSGGTGELFF.

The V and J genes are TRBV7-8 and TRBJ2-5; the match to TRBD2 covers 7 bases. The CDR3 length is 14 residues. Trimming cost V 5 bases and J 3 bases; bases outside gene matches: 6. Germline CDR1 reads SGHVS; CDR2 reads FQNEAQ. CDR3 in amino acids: CASSVLAVEETQYF. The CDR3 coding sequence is TGTGCCAGCAGCGTTCTAGCGGTAGAAGAGACCCAGTACTTC.

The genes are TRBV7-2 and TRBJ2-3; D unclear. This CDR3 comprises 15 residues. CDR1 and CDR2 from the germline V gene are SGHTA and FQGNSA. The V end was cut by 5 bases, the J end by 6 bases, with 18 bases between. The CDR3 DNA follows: TGTGCCAGCAGCGTGCAGGCTAACCTCGTTGATACGCAGTATTTT. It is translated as CASSVQANLVDTQYF.

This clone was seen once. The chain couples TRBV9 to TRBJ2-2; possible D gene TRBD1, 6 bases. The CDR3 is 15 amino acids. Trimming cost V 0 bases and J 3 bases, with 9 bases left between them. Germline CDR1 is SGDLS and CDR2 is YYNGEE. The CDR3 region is CASSVDRDYTGELFF. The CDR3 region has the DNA TGTGCCAGCAGCGTAGACAGGGATTACACCGGGGAGCTGTTTTTT.

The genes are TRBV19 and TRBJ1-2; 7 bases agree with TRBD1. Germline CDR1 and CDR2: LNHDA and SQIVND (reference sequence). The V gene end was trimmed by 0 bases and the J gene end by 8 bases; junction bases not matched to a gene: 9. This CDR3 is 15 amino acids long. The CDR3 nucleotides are TGTGCCAGTAGTATAGATGCGCAGGGGGGTCCAGGCTACACCTTC. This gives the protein CASSIDAQGGPGYTF.

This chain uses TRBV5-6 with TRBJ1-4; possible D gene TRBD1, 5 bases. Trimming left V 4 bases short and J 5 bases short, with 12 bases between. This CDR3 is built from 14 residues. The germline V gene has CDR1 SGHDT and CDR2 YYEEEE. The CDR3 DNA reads TGTGCCAGCAGCCCGGGGGGGAGAAATGAAAAACTGTTTTTT. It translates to CASSPGGRNEKLFF.

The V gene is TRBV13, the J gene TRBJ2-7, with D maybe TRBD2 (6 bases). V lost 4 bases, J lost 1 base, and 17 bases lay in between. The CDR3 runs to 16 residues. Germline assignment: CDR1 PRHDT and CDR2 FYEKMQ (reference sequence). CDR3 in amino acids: CASSYFSGTISYEQYF. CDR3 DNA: TGTGCCAGCAGCTACTTTAGCGGAACAATTTCCTACGAGCAGTACTTC.

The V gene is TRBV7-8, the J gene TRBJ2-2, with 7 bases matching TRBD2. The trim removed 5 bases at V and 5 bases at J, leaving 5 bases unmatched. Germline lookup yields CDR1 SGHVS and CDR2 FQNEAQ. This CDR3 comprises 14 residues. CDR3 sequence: CASSRLLATGELFF. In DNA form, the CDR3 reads TGTGCCAGCAGCCGCCTACTAGCGACCGGGGAGCTGTTTTTT.

CDR3 DNA sequence: TGTGCCACCAGCAGAGATCGCGGGGGCTCCTACAATGAGCAGTTCTTC. Its translation is CATSRDRGGSYNEQFF. J is TRBJ2-1 and V is TRBV15; 7 bases are shared with TRBD2. The germline V gene has CDR1 LNHNV and CDR2 YYDKDF (reference sequence). The V gene end was trimmed by 0 bases and the J gene end by 0 bases; junction bases not matched to a gene: 2. This CDR3 region has 16 residues.

CDR3 sequence: CASSLGLADNEQFF. The CDR3 region has the DNA TGCGCCAGCAGCTTGGGACTAGCGGACAATGAGCAGTTCTTC. This rearrangement joins TRBV5-1 to TRBJ2-1; 9 nucleotides match TRBD2. This CDR3 contains 14 residues. Trimming removed 0 bases from V and 5 bases from J; junction bases left unmatched: 0. Germline CDR1 and CDR2: SGHRS and YFSETQ.

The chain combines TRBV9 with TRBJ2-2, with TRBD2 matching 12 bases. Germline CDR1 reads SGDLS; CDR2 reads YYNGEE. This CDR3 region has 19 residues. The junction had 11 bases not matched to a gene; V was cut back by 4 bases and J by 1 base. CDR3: CASSRSPLAGGGNTGELFF. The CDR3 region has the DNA TGTGCCAGCAGCCGATCACCACTAGCGGGGGGTGGGAACACCGGGGAGCTGTTTTTT.

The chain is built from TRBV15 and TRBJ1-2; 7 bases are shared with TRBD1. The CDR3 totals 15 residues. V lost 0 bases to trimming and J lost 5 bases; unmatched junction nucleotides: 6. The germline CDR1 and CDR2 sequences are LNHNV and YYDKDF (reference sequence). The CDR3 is CATSRDIGGEYGYTF. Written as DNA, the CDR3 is TGTGCCACCAGCAGAGATATAGGGGGCGAGTATGGCTACACCTTC.

As DNA, the CDR3 is TGTGCCAGCAGCCTCGACAGGGGCGGTGAGCAGTTCTTC. This sequence encodes CASSLDRGGEQFF. This chain connects TRBV7-8 to TRBJ2-1, with 8 bases fitting TRBD1. The length of the CDR3 is 13 residues. Germline V gene lookup returns CDR1 SGHVS and CDR2 FQNEAQ. V lost 5 bases and J lost 9; bases outside the gene matches: 6.

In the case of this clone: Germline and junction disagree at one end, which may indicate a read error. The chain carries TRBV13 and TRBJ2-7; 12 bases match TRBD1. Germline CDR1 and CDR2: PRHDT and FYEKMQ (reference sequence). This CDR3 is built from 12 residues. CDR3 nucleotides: TGTGCCAGCAGCCCCGGGACAGGGGGCCTAAACTTC. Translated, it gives CASSPGTGGLNF.

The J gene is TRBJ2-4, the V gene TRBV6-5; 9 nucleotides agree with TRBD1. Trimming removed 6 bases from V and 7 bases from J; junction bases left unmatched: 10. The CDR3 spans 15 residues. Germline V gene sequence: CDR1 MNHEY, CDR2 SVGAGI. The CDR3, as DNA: TGTGCCAGCAGGGGACGCCGGGACAGGGAGAACATTCAGTACTTC. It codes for CASRGRRDRENIQYF.

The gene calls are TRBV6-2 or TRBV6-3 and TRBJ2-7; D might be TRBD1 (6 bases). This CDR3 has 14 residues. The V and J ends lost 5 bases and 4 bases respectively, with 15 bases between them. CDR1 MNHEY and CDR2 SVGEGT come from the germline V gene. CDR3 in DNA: TGTGCCAGCAGTACGGCCAGGGGCGGGTACGAGCAGTACTTC. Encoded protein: CASSTARGGYEQYF.

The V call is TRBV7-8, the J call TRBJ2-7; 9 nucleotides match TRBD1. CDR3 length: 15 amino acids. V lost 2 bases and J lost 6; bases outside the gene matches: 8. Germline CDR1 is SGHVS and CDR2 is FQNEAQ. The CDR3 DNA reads TGTGCCAGCAGCTTAAAATCCGGACAGGGGCGCGAGCAGTACTTC. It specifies CASSLKSGQGREQYF.

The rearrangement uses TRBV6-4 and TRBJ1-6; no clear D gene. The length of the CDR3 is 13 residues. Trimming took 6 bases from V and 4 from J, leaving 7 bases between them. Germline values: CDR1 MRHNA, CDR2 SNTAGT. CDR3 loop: CASRAAYNSPLHF. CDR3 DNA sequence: TGTGCCAGCAGGGCGGCGTATAATTCACCCCTCCACTTT.